This TCR beta chain stems from a study of blood T cell repertoires in COVID-19. As for the study in general: Samples representing acute and convalescent COVID-19 were sourced from the United States, Italy and Spain.

In this sample, this clone turned up once. The assay was immunoSEQ multiplex PCR, and TCRdb's table has in-frame clones only and misses some. The sample has about 150,000 clones; 65% to 90% are singletons. Source material: peripheral blood. The receptor comes from a woman in her fifties or sixties with acute or convalescent COVID-19.

The CDR3 nucleotides read TGCAGCGTTGATAAGGGTTTGGTTAGCGGGGGGGCGTCCGGGGAGCTGTTTTTT. Translation: CSVDKGLVSGGASGELFF. The chain recombines TRBV29-1 with TRBJ2-2; TRBD2 agrees at 11 bases. This CDR3 has 18 residues. The V gene end was trimmed by 3 bases and the J gene end by 6 bases; junction bases not matched to a gene: 15. CDR1 and CDR2 from the germline V gene are SQVTM and ANQGSEA.